The 15 T cell receptor beta chains below were found in one sample sequenced in a study of T cell responses to AZD1222 COVID-19 vaccine. Using immunoSEQ multiplex PCR, the repertoire was profiled, and TCRdb retains in-frame clones only, with some absent. Here the sample spans approximately 110,000 clones, about 92% being singletons. Material: peripheral blood, obtained on day 0 of AZD1222 vaccination. The receptors here all came from an adult in good health.

The chain has TRBV30 and TRBJ2-7, with D perhaps matching TRBD1 or TRBD2 (5 bases each). V gave up 2 bases and J gave up 2 bases, with 10 bases separating them. This CDR3 is 13 amino acids long. Looked up from germline, CDR1 is GTSNPN and CDR2 is SVGIG (reference sequence). CDR3: CAWSLEGTYEQYF. CDR3 bases: TGTGCCTGGAGTCTCGAGGGGACCTACGAGCAGTACTTC.

The V gene is TRBV6-5, the J gene TRBJ1-1, with a weak D call TRBD1 (6 bases). The V gene's germline CDR1 is MNHEY and CDR2 SVGAGI. The germline V and J ends were trimmed by 5 bases and 8 bases, with 15 bases remaining between them. The CDR3 runs to 13 residues. CDR3 loop: CASSPTGRVEAFF. Written as DNA, the CDR3 is TGTGCCAGCAGTCCCACAGGGAGGGTCGAAGCTTTCTTT.

The rearrangement joins TRBV7-2 to TRBJ2-1; maybe TRBD2 (5 bases). Trimming removed 1 base at V and 5 bases at J, with 15 bases between. The germline V gene encodes CDR1 SGHTA and CDR2 FQGNSA. CDR3 length equals 16 residues. CDR3 region: CASSLEFASRNNEQFF. The CDR3 DNA sequence: TGTGCCAGCAGCTTAGAGTTCGCTAGCAGAAACAATGAGCAGTTCTTC.

For this clone: One end of the junction varies from germline; a read error may be responsible. V is TRBV12-5 and J is TRBJ2-1; D perhaps matches TRBD2 (5 bases). Germline V CDR1 and CDR2: LGHNT, FRNRAP. The CDR3 extends over 14 amino acids. The CDR3 reads CASGLGQDFNEQFF. The CDR3, as DNA: TGTGCTAGTGGCTTGGGTCAGGACTTTAATGAGCAGTTCTTC.

This clone was recorded only once. The CDR3 spells CASSPPAGSAYNSPLHF. DNA of the CDR3: TGTGCCAGCTCACCACCGGCCGGGTCGGCCTATAATTCACCCCTCCACTTT. The rearrangement joins TRBV18 to TRBJ1-6; no definite D call. The CDR3 consists of 17 residues. V was shortened by 0 bases and J by 2 bases, with 11 bases between the two germline ends. CDR1 KGHSH and CDR2 LQKENI come from the germline V gene.

This chain joins TRBV6-2 or TRBV6-3 and TRBJ2-5, with 12 bases aligning to TRBD2. The germline CDR1 and CDR2 sequences are MNHEY and SVGEGT. The CDR3 length is 16 residues. V gave up 0 bases and J gave up 4 bases; unmatched junction bases: 3. CDR3 in DNA: TGTGCCAGCAGTTACTCTCCTAGCGGGAGGGGAGAGACCCAGTACTTC. Encoded protein: CASSYSPSGRGETQYF.

The chain is built from TRBV7-7 and TRBJ2-5; D not resolved. The CDR3 spans 15 residues. Germline lookup yields CDR1 SSHAT and CDR2 FNYEAQ (reference sequence). V lost 6 bases, J lost 5 bases, and 19 bases lay in between. The CDR3 protein is CASRSSKGSWETQYF. The CDR3 DNA follows: TGTGCCAGCAGGTCAAGCAAAGGCTCGTGGGAGACCCAGTACTTC.

The chain uses TRBV7-9 and TRBJ1-4; the match to TRBD1 covers 7 bases. J was trimmed by 7 bases and V by 0 bases; bases with no gene match: 8. From germline, CDR1 is SEHNR and CDR2 FQNEAQ (reference sequence). The CDR3 extends over 16 amino acids. This chain's CDR3 is CASSLALVPGGEKLFF. CDR3 bases: TGTGCCAGCAGCTTAGCGCTTGTCCCAGGGGGTGAAAAACTGTTTTTT.

This chain uses TRBV19 with TRBJ2-1; D is perhaps TRBD2 (6 bases). Trimming shortened V by 4 bases and J by 12 bases, and 22 bases separated the two germline ends. CDR1 is LNHDA and CDR2 is SQIVND in the germline V gene (reference sequence). The CDR3 length is 15 residues. CDR3 amino acids: CASSTTGLGEAGQFF. CDR3 DNA: TGTGCCAGTAGTACCACGGGACTCGGGGAGGCTGGGCAGTTCTTC.

The chain combines TRBV23-1 with TRBJ2-1; D unresolved. TRBV23-1 qualifies as an ORF whose function is uncertain. Trimming took 0 bases from V and 6 from J, leaving 3 bases between them. The CDR3 is 12 amino acids. The CDR3 loop is CASSQSGNEQFF. The DNA of the CDR3 is TGCGCCAGCAGTCAATCGGGCAATGAGCAGTTCTTC.

The CDR3, as DNA: TGTGCCAGCAGCTTAGTGGGACAGGTACCCCACTATGGCTACACCTTC. It translates to CASSLVGQVPHYGYTF. The rearrangement joins TRBV7-8 to TRBJ1-2; TRBD1 agrees at 8 bases. The CDR3 length is 16 residues. J was trimmed by 3 bases and V by 1 base; bases with no gene match: 7. Germline V gene lookup returns CDR1 SGHVS and CDR2 FQNEAQ. Complete variable domain (other parts from reference TRBV7-8 and TRBJ1-2): GAGVSQSPRYKVAKRGQDVALRCDPISGHVSLFWYQQALGQGPEFLTYFQNEAQLDKSGLPSDRFFAERPEGSVSTLKIQRTQQEDSAVYLCASSLVGQVPHYGYTFGSGTRLTVV.

CDR3 coding DNA: TGTGCCAGCAGGACAGGCTACTATGGCTACACCTTC. Translation: CASRTGYYGYTF. V usage is TRBV27 and J usage is TRBJ1-2; D possibly corresponds to TRBD1 (6 bases). Trimming cost V 6 bases and J 3 bases, with 8 bases left between them. The CDR3 runs 12 residues. Germline-derived CDR1 and CDR2 are MNHEY and SMNVEV (reference sequence).

The J gene is TRBJ2-2, the V gene TRBV11-3; the match to TRBD1 covers 7 bases. Germline V gene data show CDR1 as SGHNT and CDR2 as YENEEA. V was clipped by 5 bases and J by 4 bases; unmatched bases: 4. This CDR3 contains 14 residues. The chain's CDR3 is CASSTTGVTGELFF. In DNA, the CDR3 is TGTGCCAGCAGCACCACAGGGGTCACCGGGGAGCTGTTTTTT. The full variable domain, with the rest looked up from reference TRBV11-3 and TRBJ2-2, is EAGVVQSPRYKIIEKKQPVAFWCNPISGHNTLYWYLQNLGQGPELLIRYENEEAVDDSQLPKDRFSAERLKGVDSTLKIQPAELGDSAVYLCASSTTGVTGELFFGEGSRLTVL.

This sequence joins TRBV19 and TRBJ1-1; D perhaps matches TRBD1 (5 bases). The V gene's germline CDR1 is LNHDA and CDR2 SQIVND (reference sequence). The CDR3 has 14 residues. Trimming left V 7 bases short and J 10 bases short, with 22 bases between. CDR3 region: CASMGDMGGPGAFF. The CDR3 region has the DNA TGTGCCAGTATGGGGGATATGGGGGGACCGGGAGCTTTCTTT.

The V and J genes are TRBV10-3 and TRBJ2-3; the D gene is possibly TRBD2 (6 bases). This CDR3 spans 15 amino acids. Germline V CDR1 and CDR2: ENHRY, SYGVKD. Trimming removed 4 bases from V and 5 bases from J, with 16 bases in between. The CDR3 is CAISANGRGIDTQYF. The CDR3 nucleotides read TGTGCCATCAGTGCGAACGGGCGGGGTATAGATACGCAGTATTTT.